These T cell receptor beta chains were read from a single sample in a study of cytomegalovirus exposure and HLA in healthy donors. Data came from immunoSEQ multiplex PCR; TCRdb stores just in-frame clones and leaves some out. The profile covers 100,000 to 150,000 clones, with around 86% appearing a single time and less than 2.5% taken by the ten largest. The source material was PBMCs. The receptors here all came from a woman aged 40 to 50 in good health and CMV-seronegative. Both conserved end residues are part of each CDR3. A D gene is named only where the DNA matches it firmly. Rows give clone size only sometimes, using once, few, many, or a class for an expanded clone.

.,TRBJ1-2,TRBV23-1,.,CASSQAEDNYGYTF,TGCGCCAGCAGTCAAGCGGAAGATAACTATGGCTACACCTTC
.,TRBJ1-2,TRBV10-3,.,CAISETTYGYTF,TGTGCCATCAGTGAGACAACCTATGGCTACACCTTC
.,TRBJ1-2,TRBV27,.,CASREISKNNYGYTF,TGTGCCAGCAGGGAGATCTCAAAAAATAACTATGGCTACACCTTC
TRBD2,TRBJ2-5,TRBV30,.,CAWRWGLAGETQYF,TGTGCCTGGAGGTGGGGACTAGCGGGAGAGACCCAGTACTTC
.,TRBJ1-2,TRBV7-2,.,CASSVRGETGYGYTF,TGTGCCAGCAGCGTCCGGGGGGAAACAGGCTATGGCTACACCTTC
.,TRBJ2-5,TRBV20-1,.,CSADSQETQYF,TGCAGTGCCGACAGCCAAGAGACCCAGTACTTC
.,TRBJ1-4,TRBV7-9,.,CASNPGWGADGEKLFF,TGTGCCAGCAACCCCGGGTGGGGAGCCGACGGGGAAAAACTGTTTTTT
.,TRBJ2-7,TRBV28,.,CASSSHTTVEQYF,TGTGCCAGCAGTTCCCACACTACCGTGGAGCAGTACTTC
TRBD2,TRBJ2-7,TRBV6-5,.,CASSGRLAGNYEQYF,TGTGCCAGCAGTGGACGACTAGCGGGAAACTACGAGCAGTACTTC
TRBD1,TRBJ1-2,TRBV5-4,.,CASSSTLDRGSYGYTF,TGTGCCAGCAGCTCTACTTTGGACAGGGGTTCCTATGGCTACACCTTC
TRBD2,TRBJ2-1,TRBV7-9,.,CASSKNAGGLASYNEQFF,TGTGCCAGCAGCAAGAACGCGGGGGGTTTGGCCTCCTACAATGAGCAGTTCTTC
TRBD1,TRBJ2-1,TRBV27,.,CASSLSRRTGVNEQFF,TGTGCCAGCAGTTTGAGTCGGCGGACAGGGGTCAATGAGCAGTTCTTC
.,TRBJ2-1,TRBV6-6,.,CASSRHVHSNEQFF,TGTGCCAGCAGCCGGCACGTCCACAGCAATGAGCAGTTCTTC
.,TRBJ1-4,TRBV7-9,.,CASSLMAGEKLFF,TGTGCCAGCAGCCTCATGGCAGGGGAAAAACTGTTTTTT
.,TRBJ1-1,TRBV19,.,CASSRTAVMNTEAFF,TGTGCCAGTAGTAGGACAGCGGTCATGAACACTGAAGCTTTCTTT
.,TRBJ2-7,TRBV6-5,.,CASSNPRRSSYEQYF,TGTGCCAGCAGTAACCCCCGGCGGAGCTCCTACGAGCAGTACTTC
.,TRBJ2-1,TRBV11-2,.,CASSIASVSSYNEQFF,TGTGCCAGCAGCATAGCGTCTGTCAGCTCCTACAATGAGCAGTTCTTC
.,TRBJ2-7,TRBV7-6,.,CASSDRYEQYF,TGTGCCAGCAGCGACAGGTACGAGCAGTACTTC
TRBD1,TRBJ1-2,TRBV4-1,.,CASSQGGTGPSRGYTF,TGCGCCAGCAGCCAAGGTGGGACAGGGCCCAGTAGGGGCTACACCTTC
TRBD1,TRBJ2-3,TRBV6-1,.,CASSEVLTGGTDTQYF,TGTGCCAGCAGTGAAGTCCTGACAGGGGGCACAGATACGCAGTATTTT
TRBD1,TRBJ1-2,TRBV5-6,.,CASSFRDRGGYTF,TGTGCCAGCAGCTTTAGGGACAGGGGAGGCTACACCTTC
TRBD2,TRBJ2-5,TRBV6-5,once,CASSSERETRETQYF,TGTGCCAGCAGTTCAGAGCGGGAGACTAGGGAGACCCAGTACTTC
TRBD2,TRBJ2-2,TRBV5-1,.,CASSILAGNTGELFF,TGCGCCAGCAGCATTCTAGCGGGGAACACCGGGGAGCTGTTTTTT
.,TRBJ1-4,TRBV6-5,.,CASSYGTTNEKLFF,TGTGCCAGCAGTTACGGCACAACTAATGAAAAACTGTTTTTT
TRBD2,TRBJ2-7,TRBV7-2,.,CASSSLAGGPREQYF,TGTGCCAGCAGCTCCCTTGCGGGAGGGCCAAGGGAGCAGTACTTC
TRBD2,TRBJ2-1,TRBV18,.,CASSPSAGGLYNEQFF,TGTGCCAGCTCACCGAGTGCGGGGGGACTCTACAATGAGCAGTTCTTC
.,TRBJ1-1,TRBV2,few,CASSTGNTEAFF,TGTGCCAGCAGTACAGGGAACACTGAAGCTTTCTTT